This T cell receptor beta chain was identified in a study of blood T cell repertoires in COVID-19. Recovered Cohort 3 donors showed two negative PCRs, clearance, or symptom resolution. Libraries were prepared by immunoSEQ multiplex PCR; TCRdb keeps only in-frame clonotypes and omits some of them. This sample carries fewer than 150,000 clones, roughly 80% of them seen once, and the ten largest clones take under 20%. The germline CDR1 and CDR2 sequences are LGHDT and YNNKEL (reference sequence). The CDR3 contains 14 residues. V trimming: 4 bases; J trimming: 5 bases; junction bases outside the gene matches: 5.

The sequence was obtained from a man aged 30-40 years who had recovered from COVID-19. Sample: PBMCs or T cells enriched from blood (not recorded which). The J gene is TRBJ2-5, the V gene TRBV3-1 (or the pseudogene TRBV3-2); 9 nucleotides agree with TRBD2. CDR3 coding DNA: TGTGCCAGCAGCCGCGGGGGGGCCGAGGAGACCCAGTACTTC. Its protein product is CASSRGGAEETQYF.